This TCR beta chain was recorded in a study of T cells after yellow fever vaccination. Study-level findings and limits: The appearance of a small share of clonotypes in both CD4 and CD8 compartments was observed.

V dropped 6 bases and J dropped 0; count of bases not matched to a gene: 6. Per the germline V gene, CDR1 is DFQATT and CDR2 is SNEGSKA (reference sequence). This CDR3 region has 14 residues. Points on this clonotype: The antigen is unknown.

MiXCR, run by TCRdb on the 5' RACE reads, gives a single entry per CDR3 protein. This sample has a few hundred thousand distinct CDR3 sequences; approximately 12% occur once, and the top ten carry about 0.54%. This material consisted of CD4+ T cells sorted from PBMCs, taken 45 days after the yellow fever booster vaccination. The chain links TRBV20-1 to TRBJ1-1, with 8 bases that match TRBD1. The receptor comes from a man aged 30-40 years who received the YFV17D yellow fever vaccine. The CDR3 DNA is TGCAGTGCACATGGACAGGGCATGAACACTGAAGCTTTCTTT. Its protein is CSAHGQGMNTEAFF.